Below are 9 T cell receptor beta chains sequenced from a single sample in a study of Ad26.COV2.S vaccination and SARS-CoV-2 variants (dated by TCRdb to the early 2020s). The method behind the library was the immunoSEQ multiplex PCR assay. The immuneACCESS repertoire file appears here via TCRdb, limited to in-frame rearrangements. These files lack a portion of the clones; in checked studies, under half of the deficit traces to unresolved V genes, and the cause of the others is not known. For this sample the table gives about 440,000 clones, of which around 88% were detected only once. The top ten clonotypes cover around 13% of the sample. Reading the label with the study, this specimen's treatment or condition is: about 20 received Ad26.COV2.S at low or high dose, single or two shots; a few received placebo; per-sample allocation not given. For vaccine and placebo recipients, repertoires were sequenced using samples collected on day 63 after the first injection.

The sample consisted of peripheral blood, taken in a trial of Ad26.COV2.S vaccine versus placebo. The source is a person aged 18-60 years who received the Ad26.COV2.S COVID-19 vaccine or a placebo.

This chain connects TRBV28 to TRBJ1-5; D is perhaps TRBD1 (6 bases). The CDR3 totals 15 residues. The V gene's germline CDR1 is MDHEN and CDR2 SYDVKM. The V and J ends lost 6 bases and 0 bases respectively, with 12 bases between them. Here the CDR3 DNA reads TGTGCCAGCAGCCCAGGACAGTATAGCAATCAGCCCCAGCATTTT. It yields the protein CASSPGQYSNQPQHF. The variable domain in full, with the rest retrieved from reference TRBV28 and TRBJ1-5, is DVKVTQSSRYLVKRTGEKVFLECVQDMDHENMFWYRQDPGLGLRLIYFSYDVKMKEKGDIPEGYSVSREKKERFSLILESASTNQTSMYLCASSPGQYSNQPQHFGDGTRLSIL.

This chain links TRBV10-3 with TRBJ2-1; 8 bases match TRBD1. Germline CDR1 is ENHRY and CDR2 is SYGVKD. V lost 0 bases to trimming and J lost 9 bases; unmatched junction nucleotides: 10. The CDR3 runs 16 residues. The CDR3 DNA reads as TGTGCCATCAGTGAGTCCACAGGGACAGGCGGACGTGAGCAGTTCTTC. Its translation is CAISESTGTGGREQFF.

This clone was detected once. This rearrangement joins TRBV5-6 to TRBJ1-5; 7 bases are shared with TRBD1. The CDR3 contains 17 residues. In germline, CDR1 is SGHDT, CDR2 YYEEEE. J lost 6 bases, V lost 4 bases, and 16 bases had no gene match. In DNA form, the CDR3 reads TGTGCCAGCAGCCCATGGTTTTCCCAGGGGGGTGTTCAGCCCCAGCATTTT. As protein: CASSPWFSQGGVQPQHF.

This sequence joins TRBV9 and TRBJ1-3; D unresolved. The V end was cut by 2 bases, the J end by 0 bases, with 9 bases between. Germline CDR1 and CDR2: SGDLS and YYNGEE. This CDR3 has 15 residues. In nucleotides, the CDR3 is TGTGCCAGCAGCGTTACGGTGGACTCTGGAAACACCATATATTTT. It codes for CASSVTVDSGNTIYF.

The chain couples TRBV2 to TRBJ2-7; 8 bases map to TRBD2. After removal of 7 bases from V and 3 bases from J, the junction contained 14 bases not matched to a gene. CDR3 length: 16 residues. CDR1 is SNHLY and CDR2 is FYNNEI in the germline V gene. The DNA for the CDR3 is TGTGCCAGCATCCCGGTAGGCGCGGGAGGAGGCTACGAGCAGTACTTC. Translated: CASIPVGAGGGYEQYF.

The chain carries TRBV19 and TRBJ2-7, with D unresolved. The CDR3 covers 12 residues. V lost 4 bases and J 3 bases, leaving 7 bases between the germline ends. Germline V gene lookup returns CDR1 LNHDA and CDR2 SQIVND (reference sequence). DNA for the CDR3: TGTGCCAGTAGTAATATATTCTACGAGCAGTACTTC. Translation: CASSNIFYEQYF.

V gene TRBV5-1 combines with J gene TRBJ1-2, with 9 bases identical to TRBD1. The germline V gene encodes CDR1 SGHRS and CDR2 YFSETQ. The CDR3 is 14 residues long. V dropped 4 bases and J dropped 5; count of bases not matched to a gene: 6. The CDR3: CASSLEGTGYGYTF. The DNA of the CDR3 is TGCGCCAGCAGCCTAGAGGGGACAGGGTATGGCTACACCTTC.

V is TRBV3-1 (or the pseudogene TRBV3-2) and J is TRBJ2-1; D unclear. The CDR3 runs to 14 residues. Trimming cost V 1 base and J 8 bases, with 12 bases left between them. CDR1 is LGHDT and CDR2 is YNNKEL in the germline V gene (reference sequence). CDR3 in amino acids: CASSQGSSIYEQFF. CDR3 coding DNA: TGTGCCAGCAGCCAAGGGAGCAGCATATATGAGCAGTTCTTC.

This clone was seen just once. The V call is TRBV15, the J call TRBJ1-1; D gene unclear. CDR1 LNHNV and CDR2 YYDKDF come from the germline V gene (reference sequence). The CDR3 runs to 14 residues. Trimming cost V 5 bases and J 9 bases, with 19 bases left between them. The DNA for the CDR3 is TGTGCCACCAGCTTCCGGACGTCGTTGGAGAAAGCTTTCTTT. This encodes CATSFRTSLEKAFF. The full variable domain, completed using reference TRBV15 and TRBJ1-1, is DAMVIQNPRYQVTQFGKPVTLSCSQTLNHNVMYWYQQKSSQAPKLLFHYYDKDFNNEADTPDNFQSRRPNTSFCFLDIRSPGLGDTAMYLCATSFRTSLEKAFFGQGTRLTVV.